These T cell receptor beta chains were read from a single sample in a study of T cell changes during pregnancy in multiple sclerosis. Only in-frame clones appear in the TCRdb table, and some are missing; sequencing was by immunoSEQ multiplex PCR. The profile covers 40,000 to 45,000 clones, with approximately 92% appearing a single time and 1% to 1.5% taken by the ten largest. Material for sequencing was peripheral blood. Source of these receptors: a female donor with multiple sclerosis, enrolled in a pregnancy study. CDR3s include the opening cysteine and the closing phenylalanine or tryptophan. Each record gives: clone size, D gene, V gene, CDR3 length, J gene, CDR3 protein, CDR3 DNA. A D gene is named only where the DNA matches it firmly. Some rows mark clone size as missing; the rest say once, few, many or name a class of expanded clone.

clone size: -
D gene: -
V gene: TRBV19
CDR3 length: 13
J gene: TRBJ2-3
CDR3 protein: CASSIDRPDTQYF
CDR3 DNA: TGTGCCAGTAGTATAGACAGGCCCGATACGCAGTATTTT

clone size: few
D gene: TRBD1
V gene: TRBV4-3
CDR3 length: 15
J gene: TRBJ2-5
CDR3 protein: CASSRTQDRAETQYF
CDR3 DNA: TGCGCCAGCAGCCGAACCCAGGACAGGGCAGAGACCCAGTACTTC

clone size: -
D gene: -
V gene: TRBV7-9
CDR3 length: 15
J gene: TRBJ1-4
CDR3 protein: CASSLQWGLDEKLFF
CDR3 DNA: TGTGCCAGCAGCTTACAATGGGGGCTGGATGAAAAACTGTTTTTT

clone size: once
D gene: -
V gene: TRBV10-1
CDR3 length: 14
J gene: TRBJ2-3
CDR3 protein: CASSEGPPPDTQYF
CDR3 DNA: TGCGCCAGCAGTGAGGGGCCCCCCCCAGATACGCAGTATTTT

clone size: once
D gene: -
V gene: TRBV4-2
CDR3 length: 16
J gene: TRBJ2-1
CDR3 protein: CASSQASADTNNEQFF
CDR3 DNA: TGTGCCAGCAGCCAAGCGTCGGCGGACACGAACAATGAGCAGTTCTTC

clone size: once
D gene: TRBD2
V gene: TRBV28
CDR3 length: 15
J gene: TRBJ2-3
CDR3 protein: CASSLAGVGADTQYF
CDR3 DNA: TGTGCCAGCAGTTTAGCGGGAGTCGGAGCAGATACGCAGTATTTT

clone size: -
D gene: -
V gene: TRBV20-1
CDR3 length: 11
J gene: TRBJ1-2
CDR3 protein: CSARAIDGYTF
CDR3 DNA: TGCAGTGCTAGAGCGATAGATGGCTACACCTTC

clone size: -
D gene: TRBD1
V gene: TRBV19
CDR3 length: 16
J gene: TRBJ2-5
CDR3 protein: CASSPGQGSIGETQYF
CDR3 DNA: TGTGCCAGTAGTCCTGGACAGGGAAGTATCGGGGAGACCCAGTACTTC

clone size: -
D gene: -
V gene: TRBV19
CDR3 length: 12
J gene: TRBJ2-1
CDR3 protein: CASSFLGNEQFF
CDR3 DNA: TGTGCCAGTAGTTTCTTGGGAAATGAGCAGTTCTTC

clone size: once
D gene: TRBD1
V gene: TRBV5-1
CDR3 length: 14
J gene: TRBJ1-1
CDR3 protein: CASSWRGQNTEAFF
CDR3 DNA: TGCGCCAGCAGTTGGAGGGGGCAGAACACTGAAGCTTTCTTT

clone size: -
D gene: -
V gene: TRBV7-6
CDR3 length: 16
J gene: TRBJ1-1
CDR3 protein: CASSLAEGPRSTEAFF
CDR3 DNA: TGTGCCAGCAGCTTAGCCGAGGGGCCGCGGAGCACTGAAGCTTTCTTT

clone size: medium-sized
D gene: -
V gene: TRBV27
CDR3 length: 16
J gene: TRBJ2-3
CDR3 protein: CASSSSGSPAGDTQYF
CDR3 DNA: TGTGCCAGCAGTTCCTCCGGGTCCCCCGCAGGAGATACGCAGTATTTT

clone size: -
D gene: -
V gene: TRBV7-7
CDR3 length: 13
J gene: TRBJ2-1
CDR3 protein: CASSLGLLGEQFF
CDR3 DNA: TGTGCCAGCAGCTTAGGCCTACTTGGTGAGCAGTTCTTC

clone size: -
D gene: -
V gene: TRBV5-4
CDR3 length: 12
J gene: TRBJ2-1
CDR3 protein: CASSASGGEQFF
CDR3 DNA: TGTGCCAGCAGCGCTTCCGGGGGTGAGCAGTTCTTC

clone size: -
D gene: TRBD2
V gene: TRBV5-4
CDR3 length: 13
J gene: TRBJ2-7
CDR3 protein: CASRVAGVSEQYF
CDR3 DNA: TGTGCCAGCAGAGTAGCGGGAGTATCCGAGCAGTACTTC

clone size: -
D gene: -
V gene: TRBV7-2
CDR3 length: 14
J gene: TRBJ1-5
CDR3 protein: CASSSTGNYQPQHF
CDR3 DNA: TGTGCCAGCAGCTCAACGGGGAACTATCAGCCCCAGCATTTT

clone size: -
D gene: TRBD2
V gene: TRBV6-1
CDR3 length: 13
J gene: TRBJ2-1
CDR3 protein: CASGPGLQDLQFF
CDR3 DNA: TGTGCCAGTGGTCCGGGACTACAGGATCTGCAGTTCTTC

clone size: once
D gene: -
V gene: TRBV7-9
CDR3 length: 14
J gene: TRBJ2-5
CDR3 protein: CASAAGPPSETQYF
CDR3 DNA: TGTGCCAGCGCCGCGGGGCCCCCGTCCGAGACCCAGTACTTC

clone size: -
D gene: -
V gene: TRBV2
CDR3 length: 11
J gene: TRBJ2-7
CDR3 protein: CASRGLYEQYF
CDR3 DNA: TGTGCCAGCCGAGGGCTCTACGAGCAGTACTTC

clone size: -
D gene: -
V gene: TRBV15
CDR3 length: 14
J gene: TRBJ2-3
CDR3 protein: CATSWREITDTQYF
CDR3 DNA: TGTGCCACCAGCTGGCGGGAAATCACAGATACGCAGTATTTT

clone size: -
D gene: TRBD2
V gene: TRBV5-1
CDR3 length: 16
J gene: TRBJ2-3
CDR3 protein: CASSLVPSGNTDTQYF
CDR3 DNA: TGCGCCAGCAGCTTGGTGCCTAGCGGTAACACAGATACGCAGTATTTT

clone size: -
D gene: -
V gene: TRBV7-2
CDR3 length: 15
J gene: TRBJ2-7
CDR3 protein: CASSPRRDPIGEQYF
CDR3 DNA: TGTGCCAGCAGCCCCAGACGGGACCCAATCGGGGAGCAGTACTTC

clone size: -
D gene: -
V gene: TRBV27
CDR3 length: 16
J gene: TRBJ1-5
CDR3 protein: CASSARGHPINQPQHF
CDR3 DNA: TGTGCCAGCTCCGCCAGGGGCCACCCTATCAATCAGCCCCAGCATTTT

clone size: -
D gene: -
V gene: TRBV2
CDR3 length: 14
J gene: TRBJ1-2
CDR3 protein: CASSLIWGVYGYTF
CDR3 DNA: TGTGCCAGCAGTCTAATCTGGGGAGTCTATGGCTACACCTTC

clone size: -
D gene: TRBD1
V gene: TRBV7-9
CDR3 length: 15
J gene: TRBJ2-1
CDR3 protein: CASSLSDRVIDEQFF
CDR3 DNA: TGTGCCAGCAGCTTAAGTGACAGGGTAATCGATGAGCAGTTCTTC

clone size: -
D gene: -
V gene: TRBV5-1
CDR3 length: 15
J gene: TRBJ2-2
CDR3 protein: CASSLGAGNTGELFF
CDR3 DNA: TGCGCCAGCAGCTTGGGAGCGGGTAACACCGGGGAGCTGTTTTTT

clone size: once
D gene: -
V gene: TRBV5-1
CDR3 length: 14
J gene: TRBJ2-7
CDR3 protein: CASSLRDLSYEQYF
CDR3 DNA: TGCGCCAGCAGCCTCCGGGACCTTTCCTACGAGCAGTACTTC

clone size: -
D gene: -
V gene: TRBV7-9
CDR3 length: 14
J gene: TRBJ2-1
CDR3 protein: CASSLEGAYNEQFF
CDR3 DNA: TGTGCCAGCAGCTTGGAGGGAGCCTACAATGAGCAGTTCTTC

clone size: -
D gene: TRBD2
V gene: TRBV7-3
CDR3 length: 15
J gene: TRBJ2-1
CDR3 protein: CASSWGLAGYNEQFF
CDR3 DNA: TGTGCCAGCAGCTGGGGGCTAGCGGGATACAATGAGCAGTTCTTC

clone size: -
D gene: TRBD1
V gene: TRBV11-1
CDR3 length: 16
J gene: TRBJ2-7
CDR3 protein: CASSLAGTGGFYEQYF
CDR3 DNA: TGTGCCAGCAGCTTAGCCGGGACAGGGGGCTTCTACGAGCAGTACTTC

clone size: -
D gene: -
V gene: TRBV27
CDR3 length: 14
J gene: TRBJ1-1
CDR3 protein: CASSPSPLGTEAFF
CDR3 DNA: TGTGCCAGCAGTCCAAGCCCTTTAGGCACTGAAGCTTTCTTT

clone size: few
D gene: TRBD1
V gene: TRBV19
CDR3 length: 15
J gene: TRBJ1-4
CDR3 protein: CASSPRDRVEEKLFF
CDR3 DNA: TGTGCCAGTAGTCCTCGGGACAGGGTCGAAGAAAAACTGTTTTTT

clone size: once
D gene: -
V gene: TRBV6-1
CDR3 length: 13
J gene: TRBJ2-1
CDR3 protein: CASSGSETNEQFF
CDR3 DNA: TGTGCCAGCAGTGGTAGCGAAACAAATGAGCAGTTCTTC

clone size: -
D gene: -
V gene: TRBV11-3
CDR3 length: 13
J gene: TRBJ2-1
CDR3 protein: CASSGGGYNEQFF
CDR3 DNA: TGTGCCAGCAGCGGAGGGGGGTACAATGAGCAGTTCTTC

clone size: -
D gene: -
V gene: TRBV30
CDR3 length: 11
J gene: TRBJ1-1
CDR3 protein: CAWSVAGEAFF
CDR3 DNA: TGTGCCTGGAGTGTAGCAGGGGAAGCTTTCTTT

clone size: -
D gene: -
V gene: TRBV18
CDR3 length: 14
J gene: TRBJ2-3
CDR3 protein: CASSRLPSTDTQYF
CDR3 DNA: TGTGCCAGCTCGCGACTCCCTAGCACAGATACGCAGTATTTT

clone size: -
D gene: -
V gene: TRBV6-5
CDR3 length: 13
J gene: TRBJ1-2
CDR3 protein: CASKVDGNYGYTF
CDR3 DNA: TGTGCCAGCAAAGTGGACGGGAACTATGGCTACACCTTC

clone size: -
D gene: -
V gene: TRBV19
CDR3 length: 14
J gene: TRBJ2-5
CDR3 protein: CASSVQIQQETQYF
CDR3 DNA: TGTGCCAGTAGTGTACAGATACAACAAGAGACCCAGTACTTC

clone size: -
D gene: TRBD2
V gene: TRBV11-2
CDR3 length: 18
J gene: TRBJ2-1
CDR3 protein: CASSFRRSWGLETNEQFF
CDR3 DNA: TGTGCCAGCAGCTTTCGACGATCTTGGGGACTAGAAACGAATGAGCAGTTCTTC